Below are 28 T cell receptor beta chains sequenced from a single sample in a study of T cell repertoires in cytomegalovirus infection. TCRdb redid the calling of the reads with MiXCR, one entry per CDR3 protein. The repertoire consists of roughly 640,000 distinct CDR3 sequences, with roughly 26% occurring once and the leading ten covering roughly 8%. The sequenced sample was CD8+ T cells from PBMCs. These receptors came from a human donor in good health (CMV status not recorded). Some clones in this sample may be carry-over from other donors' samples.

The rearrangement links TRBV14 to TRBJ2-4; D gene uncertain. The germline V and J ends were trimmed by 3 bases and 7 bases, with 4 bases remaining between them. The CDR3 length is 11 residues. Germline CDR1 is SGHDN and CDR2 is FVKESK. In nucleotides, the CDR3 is TGTGCCAGCAGCCACGGGAACATTCAGTACTTC. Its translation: CASSHGNIQYF.

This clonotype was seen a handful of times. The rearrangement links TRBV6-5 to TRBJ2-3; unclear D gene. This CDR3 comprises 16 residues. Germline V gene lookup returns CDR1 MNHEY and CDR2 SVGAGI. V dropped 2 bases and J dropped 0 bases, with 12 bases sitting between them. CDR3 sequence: CASSYLQTTSTDTQYF. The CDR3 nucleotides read TGTGCCAGCAGTTACCTCCAGACAACTAGCACAGATACGCAGTATTTT.

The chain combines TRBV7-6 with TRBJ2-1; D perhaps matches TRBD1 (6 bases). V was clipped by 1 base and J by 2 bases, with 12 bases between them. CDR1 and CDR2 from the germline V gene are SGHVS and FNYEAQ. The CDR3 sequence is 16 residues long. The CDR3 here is CASSLGQVSAYNEQFF. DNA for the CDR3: TGTGCCAGCAGCTTAGGACAGGTATCGGCCTACAATGAGCAGTTCTTC.

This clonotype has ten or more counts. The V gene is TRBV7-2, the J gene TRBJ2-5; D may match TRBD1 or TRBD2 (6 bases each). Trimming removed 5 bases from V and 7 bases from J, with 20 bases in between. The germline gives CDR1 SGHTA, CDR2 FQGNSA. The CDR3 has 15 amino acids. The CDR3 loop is CASSDLGGPPVTQYF. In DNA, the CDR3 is TGTGCCAGCAGCGATCTAGGGGGGCCGCCGGTGACCCAGTACTTC.

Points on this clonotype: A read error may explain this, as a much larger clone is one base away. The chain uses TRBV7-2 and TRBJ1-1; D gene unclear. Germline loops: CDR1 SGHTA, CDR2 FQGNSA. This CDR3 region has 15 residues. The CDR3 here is CVSSLVGLGNTEAFF. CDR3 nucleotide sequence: TGTGTCAGCAGCTTAGTAGGGCTTGGGAACACTGAAGCTTTCTTT.

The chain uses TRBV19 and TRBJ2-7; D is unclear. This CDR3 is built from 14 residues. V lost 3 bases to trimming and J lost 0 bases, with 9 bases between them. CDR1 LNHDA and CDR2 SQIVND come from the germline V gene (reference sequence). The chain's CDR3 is CASSMSSSSYEQYV. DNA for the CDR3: TGTGCCAGTAGTATGTCCAGTAGCTCCTACGAGCAGTACGTC.

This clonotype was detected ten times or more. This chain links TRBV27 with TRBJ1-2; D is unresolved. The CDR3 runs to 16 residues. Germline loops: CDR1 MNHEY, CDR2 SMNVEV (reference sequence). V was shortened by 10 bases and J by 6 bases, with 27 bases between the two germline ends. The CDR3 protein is CATNRASGSWKDGYTF. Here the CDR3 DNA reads TGTGCCACCAACCGGGCCTCTGGAAGTTGGAAGGATGGCTACACCTTC.

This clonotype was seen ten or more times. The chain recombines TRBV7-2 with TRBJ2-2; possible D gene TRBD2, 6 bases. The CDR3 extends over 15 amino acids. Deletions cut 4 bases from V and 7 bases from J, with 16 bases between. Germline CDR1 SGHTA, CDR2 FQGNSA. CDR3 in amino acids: CASSSGVRIGGELFF. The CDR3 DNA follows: TGTGCCAGCAGCTCGGGGGTGCGCATCGGCGGGGAGCTGTTTTTT.

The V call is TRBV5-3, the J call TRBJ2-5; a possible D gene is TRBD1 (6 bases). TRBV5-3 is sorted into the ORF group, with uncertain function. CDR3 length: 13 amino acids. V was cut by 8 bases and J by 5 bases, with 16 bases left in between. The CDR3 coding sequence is TGTGCCAGCAGTTCGGACAGTCCGGAGACCCAGTACTTC. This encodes CASSSDSPETQYF.

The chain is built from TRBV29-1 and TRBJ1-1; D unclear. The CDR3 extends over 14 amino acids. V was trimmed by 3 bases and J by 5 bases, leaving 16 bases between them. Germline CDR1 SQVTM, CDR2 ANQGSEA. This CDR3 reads CSVEIAVGETEAFF. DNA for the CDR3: TGCAGCGTTGAGATCGCAGTCGGGGAGACTGAAGCTTTCTTT.

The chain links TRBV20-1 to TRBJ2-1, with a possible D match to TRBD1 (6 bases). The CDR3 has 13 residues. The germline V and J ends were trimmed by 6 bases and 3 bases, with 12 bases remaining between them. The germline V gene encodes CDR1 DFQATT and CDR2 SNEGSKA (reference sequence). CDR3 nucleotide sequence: TGCAGTGCAAAGGGGGTAAACTACAATGAGCAGTTCTTC. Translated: CSAKGVNYNEQFF.

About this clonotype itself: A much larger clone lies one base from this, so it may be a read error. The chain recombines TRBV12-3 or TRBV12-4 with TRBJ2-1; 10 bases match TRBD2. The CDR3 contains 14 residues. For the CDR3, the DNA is TGTGTCAGCAGCCGCACTAGCGGGGACAATGAGCAGTTCTTC. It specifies CVSSRTSGDNEQFF.

CDR3: CASSRTGWEDEQHV. For the CDR3, the DNA is TGTGCCAGCAGCCGGACGGGGTGGGAGGACGAGCAGCACGTC. The chain carries TRBV7-1 and TRBJ2-7; perhaps TRBD2 as D (6 bases). TRBV7-1 is recorded as an ORF, its role being uncertain. CDR3 length: 14 amino acids.

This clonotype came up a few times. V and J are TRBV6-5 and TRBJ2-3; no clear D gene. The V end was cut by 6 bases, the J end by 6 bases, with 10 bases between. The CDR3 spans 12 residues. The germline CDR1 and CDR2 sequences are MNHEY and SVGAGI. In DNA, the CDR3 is TGTGCCAGCAGCCCCAATTGGGATACGCAGTATTTT. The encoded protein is CASSPNWDTQYF.

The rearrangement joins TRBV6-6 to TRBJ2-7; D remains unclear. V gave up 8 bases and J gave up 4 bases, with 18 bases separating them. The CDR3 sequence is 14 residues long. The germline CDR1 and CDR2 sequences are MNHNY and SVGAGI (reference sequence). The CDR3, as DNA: TGTGCCAGCGCTACTGGGTTGGGGTTGTACGAGCAGTACTTC. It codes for CASATGLGLYEQYF.

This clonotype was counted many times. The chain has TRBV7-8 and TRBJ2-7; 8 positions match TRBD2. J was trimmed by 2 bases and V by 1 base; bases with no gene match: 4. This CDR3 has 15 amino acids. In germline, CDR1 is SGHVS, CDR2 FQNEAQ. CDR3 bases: TGTGCCAGCAGCTTAGAGCGGGGGCCGACCTACGAGCAGTACGTC. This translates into CASSLERGPTYEQYV.

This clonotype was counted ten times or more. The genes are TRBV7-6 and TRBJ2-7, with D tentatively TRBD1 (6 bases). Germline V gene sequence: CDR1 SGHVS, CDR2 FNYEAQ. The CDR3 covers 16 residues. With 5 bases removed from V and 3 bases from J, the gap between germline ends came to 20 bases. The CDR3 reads CASSLPRQDPSYEQYF. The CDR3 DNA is TGTGCCAGCAGCCTTCCTCGACAGGACCCCAGCTACGAGCAGTACTTC. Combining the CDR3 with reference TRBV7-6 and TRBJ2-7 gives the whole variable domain GAGVSQSPRYKVTKRGQDVALRCDPISGHVSLYWYRQALGQGPEFLTYFNYEAQQDKSGLPNDRFSAERPEGSISTLTIQRTEQRDSAMYRCASSLPRQDPSYEQYFGPGTRLTVT.

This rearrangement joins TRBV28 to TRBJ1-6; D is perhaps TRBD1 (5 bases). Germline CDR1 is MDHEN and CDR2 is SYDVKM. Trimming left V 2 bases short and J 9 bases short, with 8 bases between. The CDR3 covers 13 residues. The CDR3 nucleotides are TGTGCCAGCAGTTTAATTGGGGGTTCACCCCTCCACTTT. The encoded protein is CASSLIGGSPLHF.

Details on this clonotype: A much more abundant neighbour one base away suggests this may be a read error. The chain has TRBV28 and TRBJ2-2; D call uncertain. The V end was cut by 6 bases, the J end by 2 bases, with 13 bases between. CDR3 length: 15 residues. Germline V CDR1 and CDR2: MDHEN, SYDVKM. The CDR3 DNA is TGTGCCAGCAGCTTTAAACAGAGCAACACCGGGGAGCTGTTTTTT. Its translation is CASSFKQSNTGELFF.

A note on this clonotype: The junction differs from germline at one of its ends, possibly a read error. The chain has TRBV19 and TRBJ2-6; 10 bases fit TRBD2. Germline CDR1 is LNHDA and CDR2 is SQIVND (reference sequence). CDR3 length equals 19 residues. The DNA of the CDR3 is TGTACCAGTAGTATAGTTGGACTAGCGGCCCCCTCTGGGGCCAACGTCCTGACTTTC. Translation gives CTSSIVGLAAPSGANVLTF.

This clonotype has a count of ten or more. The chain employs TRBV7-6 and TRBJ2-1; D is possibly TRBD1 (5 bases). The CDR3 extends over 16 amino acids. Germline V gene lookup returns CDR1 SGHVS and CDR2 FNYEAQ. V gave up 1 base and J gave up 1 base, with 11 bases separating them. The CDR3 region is CASSLEGDRSYNEQFF. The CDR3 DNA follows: TGTGCCAGCAGCTTAGAAGGGGATAGGTCCTACAATGAGCAGTTCTTC.

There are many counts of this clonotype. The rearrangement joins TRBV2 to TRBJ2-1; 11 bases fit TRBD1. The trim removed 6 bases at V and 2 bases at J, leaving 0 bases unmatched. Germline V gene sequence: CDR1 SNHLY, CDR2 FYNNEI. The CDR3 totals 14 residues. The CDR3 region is CASRDRGPYNEQFF. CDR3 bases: TGTGCCAGCAGGGACAGGGGGCCCTACAATGAGCAGTTCTTC. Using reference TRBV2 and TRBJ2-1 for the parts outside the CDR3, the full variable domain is EPEVTQTPSHQVTQMGQEVILRCVPISNHLYFYWYRQILGQKVEFLVSFYNNEISEKSEIFDDQFSVERPDGSNFTLKIRSTKLEDSAMYFCASRDRGPYNEQFFGPGTRLTVL.

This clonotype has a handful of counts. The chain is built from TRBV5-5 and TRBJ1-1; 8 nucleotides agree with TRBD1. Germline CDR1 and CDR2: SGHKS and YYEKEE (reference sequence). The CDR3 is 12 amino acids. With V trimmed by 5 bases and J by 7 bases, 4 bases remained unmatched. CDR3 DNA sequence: TGTGCCAGCAGGACCGGGACAGGTGAAGCTTTCTTT. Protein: CASRTGTGEAFF.

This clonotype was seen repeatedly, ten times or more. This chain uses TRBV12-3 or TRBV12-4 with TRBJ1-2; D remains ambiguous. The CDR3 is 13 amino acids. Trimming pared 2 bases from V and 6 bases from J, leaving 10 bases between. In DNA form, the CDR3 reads TGTGCCAGCAGTTTATCCCCGGTTGATGGCTACACCTTC. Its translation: CASSLSPVDGYTF.

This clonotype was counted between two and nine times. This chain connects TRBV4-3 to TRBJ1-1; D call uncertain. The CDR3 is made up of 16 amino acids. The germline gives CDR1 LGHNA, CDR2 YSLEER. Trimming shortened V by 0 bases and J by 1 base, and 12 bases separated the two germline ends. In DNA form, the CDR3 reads TGCGCCAGCAGCCAAGATGTCCGGGGTGGGAACACTGAAGCTTTCTTT. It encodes CASSQDVRGGNTEAFF.

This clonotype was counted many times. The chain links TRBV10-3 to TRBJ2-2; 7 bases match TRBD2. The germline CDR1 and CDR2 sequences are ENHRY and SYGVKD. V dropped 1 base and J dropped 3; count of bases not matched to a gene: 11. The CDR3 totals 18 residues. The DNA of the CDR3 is TGTGCCATCAGTGAGTTTCGCCAGACTAGCCACGACACCGGGGAGCTGTTTTTT. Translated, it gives CAISEFRQTSHDTGELFF.

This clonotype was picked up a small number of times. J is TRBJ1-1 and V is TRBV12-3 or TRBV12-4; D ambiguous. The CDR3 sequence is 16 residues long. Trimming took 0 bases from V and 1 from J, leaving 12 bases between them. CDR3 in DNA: TGTGCCAGCAGTTTAGCTTTCAGTGGGCGGAACACTGAAGCTTTCTTT. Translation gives CASSLAFSGRNTEAFF.

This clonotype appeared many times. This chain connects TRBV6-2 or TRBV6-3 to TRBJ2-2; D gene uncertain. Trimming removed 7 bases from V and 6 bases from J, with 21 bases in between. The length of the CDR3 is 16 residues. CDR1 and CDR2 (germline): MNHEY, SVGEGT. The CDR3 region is CASKTARYLGAGELFF. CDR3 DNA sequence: TGTGCCAGCAAGACGGCCCGGTATCTTGGGGCCGGGGAGCTGTTTTTT.